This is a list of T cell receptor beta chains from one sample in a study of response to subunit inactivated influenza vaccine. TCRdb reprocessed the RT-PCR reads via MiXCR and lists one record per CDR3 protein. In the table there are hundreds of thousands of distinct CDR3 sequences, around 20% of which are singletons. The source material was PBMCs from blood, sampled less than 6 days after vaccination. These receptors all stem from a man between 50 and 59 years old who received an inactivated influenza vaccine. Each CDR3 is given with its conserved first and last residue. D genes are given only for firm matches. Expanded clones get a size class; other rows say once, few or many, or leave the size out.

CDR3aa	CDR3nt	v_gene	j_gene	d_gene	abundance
CASRRDGTTDEQFF	TGTGCCAGCAGGCGAGATGGGACAACGGATGAGCAGTTCTTC	TRBV12-3/TRBV12-4	TRBJ2-1	-	many
CSARYGGPQETQYF	TGCAGTGCTAGATATGGAGGGCCACAAGAGACCCAGTACTTC	TRBV20-1	TRBJ2-5	-	many
CASSQDPVGDTGELFF	TGTGCCAGCAGCCAAGATCCGGTAGGGGACACCGGGGAGCTGTTTTTT	TRBV4-2	TRBJ2-2	-	-
CASSYFKRRPSSYNEQFF	TGTGCCAGCAGTTACTTTAAAAGACGCCCGAGCTCCTACAATGAGCAGTTCTTC	TRBV6-2/TRBV6-3	TRBJ2-1	-	-
CASSLDWGQPQYF	TGTGCCAGCAGCTTAGATTGGGGACAGCCGCAGTATTTT	TRBV11-2	TRBJ2-3	TRBD1	few
CASSRGQFTGELFF	TGCGCCAGCAGCCGGGGACAGTTTACCGGGGAGCTGTTTTTT	TRBV5-1	TRBJ2-2	TRBD1	-
CSVGRTGEQFF	TGCAGCGTTGGACGGACAGGTGAGCAGTTCTTC	TRBV29-1	TRBJ2-1	TRBD1	-
CATSDLGSAAGVQETQYF	TGTGCCACCAGTGATTTGGGCTCCGCGGCAGGGGTTCAAGAGACCCAGTACTTC	TRBV24-1	TRBJ2-5	-	few
CASSRGTSGNTDTQYF	TGCGCCAGCAGCAGAGGGACTAGCGGGAACACAGATACGCAGTATTTT	TRBV5-1	TRBJ2-3	TRBD2	few
CSAQQGGVRETQYF	TGCAGTGCCCAACAGGGGGGGGTGAGGGAGACCCAGTACTTC	TRBV20-1	TRBJ2-5	-	-
CASRTTGIRTDTQYF	TGCGCCAGCAGGACCACAGGGATTCGGACAGATACGCAGTATTTT	TRBV5-1	TRBJ2-3	-	few
CASSTGTRYYNEQFF	TGTGCCAGCAGCACCGGGACTCGCTATTACAATGAGCAGTTCTTC	TRBV12-3/TRBV12-4	TRBJ2-1	-	-
CASSLGADRAEAFF	TGTGCCAGCAGCTTAGGAGCCGACCGCGCTGAAGCTTTCTTT	TRBV7-3	TRBJ1-1	-	-
CSARDQTGMDEQYF	TGCAGTGCTAGAGATCAGACAGGGATGGACGAGCAGTACTTC	TRBV20-1	TRBJ2-7	TRBD1	few